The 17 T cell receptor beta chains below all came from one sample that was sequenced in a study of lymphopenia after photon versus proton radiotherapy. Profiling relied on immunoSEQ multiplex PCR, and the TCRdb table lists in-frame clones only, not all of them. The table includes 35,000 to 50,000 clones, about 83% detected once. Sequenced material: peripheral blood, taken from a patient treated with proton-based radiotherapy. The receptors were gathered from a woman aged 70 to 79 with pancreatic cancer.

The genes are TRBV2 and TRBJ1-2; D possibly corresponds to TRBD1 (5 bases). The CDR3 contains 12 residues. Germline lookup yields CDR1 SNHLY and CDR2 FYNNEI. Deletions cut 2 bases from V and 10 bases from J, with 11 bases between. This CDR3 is CASSEQGNTYTF. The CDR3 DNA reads TGTGCCAGCAGTGAACAGGGAAATACCTACACCTTC. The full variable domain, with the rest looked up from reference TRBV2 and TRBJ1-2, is EPEVTQTPSHQVTQMGQEVILRCVPISNHLYFYWYRQILGQKVEFLVSFYNNEISEKSEIFDDQFSVERPDGSNFTLKIRSTKLEDSAMYFCASSEQGNTYTFGSGTRLTVV.

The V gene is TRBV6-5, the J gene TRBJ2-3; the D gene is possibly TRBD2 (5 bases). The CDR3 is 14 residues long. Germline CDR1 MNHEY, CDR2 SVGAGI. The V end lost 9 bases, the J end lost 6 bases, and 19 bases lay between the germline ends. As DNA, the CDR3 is TGTGCCAGTACGTCCCAAGTAGCGCATGATACGCAGTATTTT. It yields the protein CASTSQVAHDTQYF.

For the CDR3, the DNA is TGTGCCAGGATGGGACAGGGAGGTTGGGGCTACACCTTC. It yields the protein CARMGQGGWGYTF. The V gene is TRBV2, the J gene TRBJ1-2, with 9 bases fitting TRBD1. CDR1 and CDR2 from the germline V gene are SNHLY and FYNNEI. The ends lost 9 bases at V and 8 bases at J; junction bases unmatched: 10. The CDR3 runs to 13 residues.

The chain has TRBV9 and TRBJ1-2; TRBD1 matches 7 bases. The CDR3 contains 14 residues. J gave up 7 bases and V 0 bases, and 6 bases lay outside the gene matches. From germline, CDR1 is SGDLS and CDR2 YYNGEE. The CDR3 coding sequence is TGTGCCAGCAGCGTAGCAGGGGGAATTTTTGGCTACACCTTC. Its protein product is CASSVAGGIFGYTF.

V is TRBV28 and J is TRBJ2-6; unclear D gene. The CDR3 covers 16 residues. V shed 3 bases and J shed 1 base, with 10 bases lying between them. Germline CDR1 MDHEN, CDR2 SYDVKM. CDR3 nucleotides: TGTGCCAGCAGTTTGGCGTCTGGTTCTGGGGCCAACGTCCTGACTTTC. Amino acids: CASSLASGSGANVLTF.

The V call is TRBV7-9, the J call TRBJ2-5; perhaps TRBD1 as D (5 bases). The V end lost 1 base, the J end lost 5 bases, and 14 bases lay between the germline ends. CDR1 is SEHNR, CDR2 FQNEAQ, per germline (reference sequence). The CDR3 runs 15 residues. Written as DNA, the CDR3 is TGTGCCAGCAGCTTAGGCGGTAGGGGTGGGGAGACCCAGTACTTC. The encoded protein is CASSLGGRGGETQYF.

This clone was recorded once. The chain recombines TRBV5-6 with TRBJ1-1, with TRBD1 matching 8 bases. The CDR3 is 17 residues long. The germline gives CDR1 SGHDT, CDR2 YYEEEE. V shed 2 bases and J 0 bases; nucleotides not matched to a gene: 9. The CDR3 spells CASSLTRTGRVNTEAFF. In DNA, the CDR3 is TGTGCCAGCAGCTTAACACGGACAGGGCGGGTGAACACTGAAGCTTTCTTT. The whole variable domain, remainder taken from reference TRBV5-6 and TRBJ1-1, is DAGVTQSPTHLIKTRGQQVTLRCSPKSGHDTVSWYQQALGQGPQFIFQYYEEEERQRGNFPDRFSGHQFPNYSSELNVNALLLGDSALYLCASSLTRTGRVNTEAFFGQGTRLTVV.

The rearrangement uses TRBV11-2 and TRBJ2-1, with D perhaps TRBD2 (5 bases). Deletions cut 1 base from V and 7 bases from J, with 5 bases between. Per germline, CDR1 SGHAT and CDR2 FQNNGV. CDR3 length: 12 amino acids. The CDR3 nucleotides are TGTGCCAGCAGCTTAGCGGGGAATGAGCAGTTCTTC. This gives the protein CASSLAGNEQFF. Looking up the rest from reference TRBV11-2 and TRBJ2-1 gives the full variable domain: EAGVAQSPRYKIIEKRQSVAFWCNPISGHATLYWYQQILGQGPKLLIQFQNNGVVDDSQLPKDRFSAERLKGVDSTLKIQPAKLEDSAVYLCASSLAGNEQFFGPGTRLTVL.

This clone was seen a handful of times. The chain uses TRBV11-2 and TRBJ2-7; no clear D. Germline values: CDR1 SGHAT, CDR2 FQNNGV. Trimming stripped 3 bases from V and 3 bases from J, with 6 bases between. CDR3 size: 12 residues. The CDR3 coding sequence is TGTGCCAGCAGCTTCTGGGACTACGAGCAGTACTTC. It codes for CASSFWDYEQYF.

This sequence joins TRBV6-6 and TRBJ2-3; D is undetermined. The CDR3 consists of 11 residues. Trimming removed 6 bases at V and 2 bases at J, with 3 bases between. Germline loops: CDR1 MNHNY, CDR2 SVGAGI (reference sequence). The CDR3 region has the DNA TGTGCCAGCAGATACACAGATACGCAGTATTTT. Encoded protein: CASRYTDTQYF.

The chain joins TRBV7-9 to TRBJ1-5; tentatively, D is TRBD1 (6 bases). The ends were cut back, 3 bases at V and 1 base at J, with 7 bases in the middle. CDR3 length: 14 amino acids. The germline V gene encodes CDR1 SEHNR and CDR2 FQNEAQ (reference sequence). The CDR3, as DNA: TGTGCCAGCAGCTTCGGACAGAGCAATCAGCCCCAGCATTTT. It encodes CASSFGQSNQPQHF.

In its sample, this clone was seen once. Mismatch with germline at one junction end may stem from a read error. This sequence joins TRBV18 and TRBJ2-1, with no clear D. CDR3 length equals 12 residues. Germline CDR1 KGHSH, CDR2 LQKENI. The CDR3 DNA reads TGTGCCAGCTCACCATCCTCCAATCAGCAGTTCTTC. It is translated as CASSPSSNQQFF.

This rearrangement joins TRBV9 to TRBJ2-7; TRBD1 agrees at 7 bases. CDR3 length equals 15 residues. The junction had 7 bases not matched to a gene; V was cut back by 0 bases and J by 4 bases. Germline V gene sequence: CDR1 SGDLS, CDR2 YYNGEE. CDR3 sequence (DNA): TGTGCCAGCAGCGTAGGTGCAGGGGGTAGTTACGAGCAGTACTTC. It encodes CASSVGAGGSYEQYF.

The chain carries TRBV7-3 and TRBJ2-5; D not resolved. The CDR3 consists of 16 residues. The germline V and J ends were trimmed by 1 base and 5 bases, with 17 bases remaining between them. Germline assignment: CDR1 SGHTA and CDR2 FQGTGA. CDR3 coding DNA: TGTGCCAGCAGCTTAAAATCGGACGGGCTATGGGAGACCCAGTACTTC. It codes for CASSLKSDGLWETQYF.

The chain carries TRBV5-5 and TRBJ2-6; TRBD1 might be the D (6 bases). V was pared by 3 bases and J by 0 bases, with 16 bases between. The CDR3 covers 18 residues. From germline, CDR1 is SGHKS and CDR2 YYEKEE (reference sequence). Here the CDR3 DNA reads TGTGCCAGCAGCTCCGAGGGGACAAGGGGCTCTGGGGCCAACGTCCTGACTTTC. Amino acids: CASSSEGTRGSGANVLTF.

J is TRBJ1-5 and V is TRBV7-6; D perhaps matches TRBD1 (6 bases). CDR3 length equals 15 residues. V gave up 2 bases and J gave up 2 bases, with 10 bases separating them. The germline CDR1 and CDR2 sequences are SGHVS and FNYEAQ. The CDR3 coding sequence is TGTGCCAGCAGCTTATCAGGGGATGGCAATCAGCCCCAGCATTTT. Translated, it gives CASSLSGDGNQPQHF.

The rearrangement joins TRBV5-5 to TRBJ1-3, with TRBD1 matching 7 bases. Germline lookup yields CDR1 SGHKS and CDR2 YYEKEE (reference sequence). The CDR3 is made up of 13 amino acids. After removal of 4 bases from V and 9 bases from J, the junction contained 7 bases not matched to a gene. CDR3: CASSLGQEGTIYF. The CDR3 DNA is TGTGCCAGCAGCCTCGGACAGGAAGGCACCATATATTTT. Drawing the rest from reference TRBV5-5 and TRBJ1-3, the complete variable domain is DAGVTQSPTHLIKTRGQQVTLRCSPISGHKSVSWYQQVLGQGPQFIFQYYEKEERGRGNFPDRFSARQFPNYSSELNVNALLLGDSALYLCASSLGQEGTIYFGEGSWLTVV.